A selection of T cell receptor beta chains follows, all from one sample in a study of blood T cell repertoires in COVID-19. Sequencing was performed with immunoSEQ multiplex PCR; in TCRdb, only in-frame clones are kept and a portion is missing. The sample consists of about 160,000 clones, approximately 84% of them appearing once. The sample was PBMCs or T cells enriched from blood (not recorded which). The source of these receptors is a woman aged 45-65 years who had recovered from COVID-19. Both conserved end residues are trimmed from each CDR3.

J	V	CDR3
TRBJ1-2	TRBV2	ASSYPGQGGGYT
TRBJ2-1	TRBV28	ATTDRGRLAQF
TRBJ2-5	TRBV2	ASSGRGETQY
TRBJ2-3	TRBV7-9	ASSGQDYLGDTQY
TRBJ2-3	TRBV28	ASRRGGSTDTQY
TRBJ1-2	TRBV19	ASSIETGANYGYT
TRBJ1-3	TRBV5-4	ASSFGDRTLSGNTIY
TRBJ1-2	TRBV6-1	ASSDIQGRYYGYT
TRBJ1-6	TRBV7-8	ASSFGQGATRGVVSYNSPLH
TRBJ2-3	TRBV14	ASSKRRLAGVVDTQY
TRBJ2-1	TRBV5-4	ASSYPAGDEQF
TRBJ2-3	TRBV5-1	ASSLEPSGNADTQY
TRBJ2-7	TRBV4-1	ASSQIGQNYEQY
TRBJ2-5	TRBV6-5	ASSSTGLEETQY
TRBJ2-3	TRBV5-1	ASSLTFGLHTDTQY
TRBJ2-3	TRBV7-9	ASSPGLAGYTDTQY
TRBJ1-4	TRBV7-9	ASTRAGSDEKLF
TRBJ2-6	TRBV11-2	ASSWGGSGANVLT